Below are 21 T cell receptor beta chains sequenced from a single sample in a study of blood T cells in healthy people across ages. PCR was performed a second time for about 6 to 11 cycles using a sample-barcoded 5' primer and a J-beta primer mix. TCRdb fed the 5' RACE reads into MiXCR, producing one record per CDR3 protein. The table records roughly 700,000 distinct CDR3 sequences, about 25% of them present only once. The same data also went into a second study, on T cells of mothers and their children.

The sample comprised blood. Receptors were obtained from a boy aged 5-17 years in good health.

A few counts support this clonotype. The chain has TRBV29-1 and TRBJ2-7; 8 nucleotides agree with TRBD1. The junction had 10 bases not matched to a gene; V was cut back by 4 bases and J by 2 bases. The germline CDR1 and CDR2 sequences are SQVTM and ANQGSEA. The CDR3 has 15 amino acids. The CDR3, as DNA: TGCAGCGTTGTCGGCCAGGGGGCTGTAACCTACGAGCAGTACTTC. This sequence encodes CSVVGQGAVTYEQYF.

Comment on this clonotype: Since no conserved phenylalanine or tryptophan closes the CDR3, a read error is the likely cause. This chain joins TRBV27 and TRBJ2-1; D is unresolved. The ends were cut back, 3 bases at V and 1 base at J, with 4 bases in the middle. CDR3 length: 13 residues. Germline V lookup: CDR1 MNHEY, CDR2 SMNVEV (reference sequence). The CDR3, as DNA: TGTGCCAGCAGTTTTGGTTCCTACAATGAGCAGTTCCTC. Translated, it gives CASSFGSYNEQFL.

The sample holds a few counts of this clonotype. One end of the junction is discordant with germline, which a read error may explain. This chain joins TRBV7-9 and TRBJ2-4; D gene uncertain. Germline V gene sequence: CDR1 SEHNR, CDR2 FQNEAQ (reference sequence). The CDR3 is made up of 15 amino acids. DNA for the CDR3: TGTGCCGGCAGCCCCGTTCGCGGAGCCAAAAACATTCAGTACTTC. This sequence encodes CAGSPVRGAKNIQYF.

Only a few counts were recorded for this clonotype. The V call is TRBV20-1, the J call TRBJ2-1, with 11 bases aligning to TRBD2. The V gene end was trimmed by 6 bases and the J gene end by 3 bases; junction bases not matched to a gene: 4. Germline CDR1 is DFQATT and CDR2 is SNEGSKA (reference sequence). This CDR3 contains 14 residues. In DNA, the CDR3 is TGCAGTGCCTACGGGACTAGCGGCTACAATGAGCAGTTCTTC. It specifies CSAYGTSGYNEQFF.

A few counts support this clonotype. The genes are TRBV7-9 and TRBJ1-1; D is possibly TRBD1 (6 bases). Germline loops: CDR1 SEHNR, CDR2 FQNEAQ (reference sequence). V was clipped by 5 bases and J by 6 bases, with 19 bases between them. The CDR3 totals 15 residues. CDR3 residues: CASSQVGGGSAEAFF. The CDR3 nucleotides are TGTGCCAGCAGCCAAGTAGGGGGAGGGAGCGCTGAAGCTTTCTTT. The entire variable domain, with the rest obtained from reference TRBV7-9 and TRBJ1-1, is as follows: DTGVSQNPRHKITKRGQNVTFRCDPISEHNRLYWYRQTLGQGPEFLTYFQNEAQLEKSRLLSDRFSAERPKGSFSTLEIQRTEQGDSAMYLCASSQVGGGSAEAFFGQGTRLTVV.

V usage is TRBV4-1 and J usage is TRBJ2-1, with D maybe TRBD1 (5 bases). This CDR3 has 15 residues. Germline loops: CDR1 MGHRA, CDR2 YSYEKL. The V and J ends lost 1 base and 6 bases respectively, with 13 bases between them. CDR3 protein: CASSQVPGPGNEQFF. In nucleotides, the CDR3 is TGCGCCAGCAGCCAAGTTCCAGGGCCTGGCAATGAGCAGTTCTTC.

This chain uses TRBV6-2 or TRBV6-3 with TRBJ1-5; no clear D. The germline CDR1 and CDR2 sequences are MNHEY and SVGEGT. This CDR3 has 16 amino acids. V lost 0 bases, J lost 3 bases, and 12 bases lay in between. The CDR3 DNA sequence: TGTGCCAGCAGTTACTCTTTGGACGCGATCAATCAGCCCCAGCATTTT. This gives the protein CASSYSLDAINQPQHF.

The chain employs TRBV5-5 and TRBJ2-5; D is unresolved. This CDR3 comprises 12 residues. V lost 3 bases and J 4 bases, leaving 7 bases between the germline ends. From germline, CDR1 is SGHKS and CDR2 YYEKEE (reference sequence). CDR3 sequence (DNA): TGTGCCAGCAGCTCAATTGGAGAGACCCAGTACTTC. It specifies CASSSIGETQYF.

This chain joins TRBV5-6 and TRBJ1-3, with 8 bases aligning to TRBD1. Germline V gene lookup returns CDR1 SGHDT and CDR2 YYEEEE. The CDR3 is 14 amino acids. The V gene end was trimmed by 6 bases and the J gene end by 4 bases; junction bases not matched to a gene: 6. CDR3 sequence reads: CASKTGDTGNTIYF. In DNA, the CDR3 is TGTGCCAGCAAGACAGGGGATACAGGAAACACCATATATTTT.

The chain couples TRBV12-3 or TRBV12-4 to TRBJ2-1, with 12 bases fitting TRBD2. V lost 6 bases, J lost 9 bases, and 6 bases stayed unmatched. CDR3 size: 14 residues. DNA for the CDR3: TGTGCCAGCAGCAAGACTAGCGGGAGTGGTGAGCAGTTCTTC. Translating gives CASSKTSGSGEQFF.

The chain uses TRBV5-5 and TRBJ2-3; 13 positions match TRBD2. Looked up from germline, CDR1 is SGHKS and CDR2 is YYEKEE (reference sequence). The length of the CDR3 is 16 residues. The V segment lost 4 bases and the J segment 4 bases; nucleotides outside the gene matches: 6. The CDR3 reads CASSLGLAGASDTQYF. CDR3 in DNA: TGTGCCAGCAGCCTCGGACTAGCGGGGGCCTCAGATACGCAGTATTTT.

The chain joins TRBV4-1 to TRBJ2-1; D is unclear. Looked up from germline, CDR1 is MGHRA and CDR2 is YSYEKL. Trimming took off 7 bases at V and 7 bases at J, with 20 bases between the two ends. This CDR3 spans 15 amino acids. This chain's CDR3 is CASKDLLGSINEQFF. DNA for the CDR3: TGCGCCAGCAAAGACCTGCTCGGTAGCATAAATGAGCAGTTCTTC.

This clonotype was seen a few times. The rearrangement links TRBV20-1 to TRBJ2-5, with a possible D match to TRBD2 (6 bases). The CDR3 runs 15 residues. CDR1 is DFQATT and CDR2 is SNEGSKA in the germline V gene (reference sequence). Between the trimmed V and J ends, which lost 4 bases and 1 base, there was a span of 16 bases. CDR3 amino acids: CSAKEAGSGQETQYF. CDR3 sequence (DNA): TGCAGTGCTAAGGAAGCGGGCTCAGGCCAAGAGACCCAGTACTTC.

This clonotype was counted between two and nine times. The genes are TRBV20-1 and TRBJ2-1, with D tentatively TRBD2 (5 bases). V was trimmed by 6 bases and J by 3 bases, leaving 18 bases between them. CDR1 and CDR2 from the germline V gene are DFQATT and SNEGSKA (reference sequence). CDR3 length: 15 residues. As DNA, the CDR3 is TGCAGTGCCAAGTCCGGGATAAGGCTCTACAATGAGCAGTTCTTC. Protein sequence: CSAKSGIRLYNEQFF.

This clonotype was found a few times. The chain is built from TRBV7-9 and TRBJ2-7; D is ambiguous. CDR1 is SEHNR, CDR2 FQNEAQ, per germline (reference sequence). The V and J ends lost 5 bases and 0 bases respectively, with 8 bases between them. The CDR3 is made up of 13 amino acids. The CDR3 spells CASSQPISYEQYF. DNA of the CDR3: TGTGCCAGCAGCCAGCCGATCTCCTACGAGCAGTACTTC. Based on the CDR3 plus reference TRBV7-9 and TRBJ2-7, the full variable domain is DTGVSQNPRHKITKRGQNVTFRCDPISEHNRLYWYRQTLGQGPEFLTYFQNEAQLEKSRLLSDRFSAERPKGSFSTLEIQRTEQGDSAMYLCASSQPISYEQYFGPGTRLTVT.

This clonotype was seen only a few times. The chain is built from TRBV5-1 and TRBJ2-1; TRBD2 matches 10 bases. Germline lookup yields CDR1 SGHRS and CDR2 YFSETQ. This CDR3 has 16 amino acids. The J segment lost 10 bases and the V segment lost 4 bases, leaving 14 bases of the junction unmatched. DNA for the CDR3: TGCGCCAGCAGCCTGCTTGGCCTAGCGGGAGACCAAGAGCAGTTCTTC. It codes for CASSLLGLAGDQEQFF.

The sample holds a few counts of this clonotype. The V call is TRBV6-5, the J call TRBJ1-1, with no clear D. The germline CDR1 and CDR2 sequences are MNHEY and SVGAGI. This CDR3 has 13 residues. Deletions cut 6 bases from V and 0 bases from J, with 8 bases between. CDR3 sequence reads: CASRPLMNTEAFF. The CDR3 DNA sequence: TGTGCCAGCAGACCGCTTATGAACACTGAAGCTTTCTTT.

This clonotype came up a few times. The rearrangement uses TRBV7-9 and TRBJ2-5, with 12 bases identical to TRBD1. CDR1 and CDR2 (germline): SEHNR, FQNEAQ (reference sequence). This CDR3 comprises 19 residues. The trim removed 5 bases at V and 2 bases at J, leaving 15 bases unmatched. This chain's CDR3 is CASSRTGTGGVLNQETQYF. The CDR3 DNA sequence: TGTGCCAGCAGCCGGACCGGGACAGGGGGCGTTCTTAATCAAGAGACCCAGTACTTC. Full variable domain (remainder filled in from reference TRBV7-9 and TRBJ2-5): DTGVSQNPRHKITKRGQNVTFRCDPISEHNRLYWYRQTLGQGPEFLTYFQNEAQLEKSRLLSDRFSAERPKGSFSTLEIQRTEQGDSAMYLCASSRTGTGGVLNQETQYFGPGTRLLVL.

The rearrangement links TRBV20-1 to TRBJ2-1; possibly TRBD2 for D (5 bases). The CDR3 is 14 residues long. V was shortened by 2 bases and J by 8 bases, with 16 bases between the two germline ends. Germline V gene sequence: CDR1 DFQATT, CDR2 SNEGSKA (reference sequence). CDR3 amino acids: CSARRAASGDEQFF. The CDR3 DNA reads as TGCAGTGCTAGAAGGGCCGCCTCCGGGGATGAGCAGTTCTTC.

Here the CDR3 reads CASSGQFFGSPLHF. In DNA, the CDR3 is TGCGCCAGCAGCGGACAGTTTTTCGGCTCACCCCTCCACTTT. The rearrangement uses TRBV4-1 and TRBJ1-6, with D possibly being TRBD1 (6 bases). Per the germline V gene, CDR1 is MGHRA and CDR2 is YSYEKL. Trimming took off 5 bases at V and 10 bases at J, with 15 bases between the two ends. The CDR3 loop spans 14 amino acids.

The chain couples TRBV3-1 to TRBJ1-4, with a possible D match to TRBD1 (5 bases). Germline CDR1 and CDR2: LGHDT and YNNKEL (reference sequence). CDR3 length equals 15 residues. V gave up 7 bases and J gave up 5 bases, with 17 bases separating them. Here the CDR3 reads CASNPPRDGNEKLFF. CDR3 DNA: TGTGCCAGCAACCCTCCCCGGGACGGAAATGAAAAACTGTTTTTT. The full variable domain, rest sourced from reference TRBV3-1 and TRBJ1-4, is DTAVSQTPKYLVTQMGNDKSIKCEQNLGHDTMYWYKQDSKKFLKIMFSYNNKELIINETVPNRFSPKSPDKAHLNLHINSLELGDSAVYFCASNPPRDGNEKLFFGSGTQLSVL.